This T cell receptor (beta chain) originates from a study of long-term antiretroviral therapy in people with HIV. Survey-level immunoSEQ v3.0 assays were run. The repertoire was sequenced with immunoSEQ multiplex PCR; TCRdb's copy has only in-frame clones and lacks some. The repertoire has more than 45,000 clones, around 84% of them found once; the top ten carry roughly 3%. Every participant with HIV received treatment in the United States. Samples held 1-10 million cryopreserved PBMC before DNA extraction. V shed 4 bases, J shed 4 bases, and the junction held 16 bases outside the gene matches. Germline CDR1 reads SGHTA; CDR2 reads FQGNSA. The CDR3 has 18 amino acids. This clone occurred once.

The specimen comprised unsorted PBMCs, sampled 0.8 years after starting antiretroviral therapy. The chain uses TRBV7-2 and TRBJ1-5; 7 nucleotides line up with TRBD1. This clonotype originated in a young woman with HIV. The CDR3, as DNA: TGTGCCAGCAGCTCCTTTCCGGGACAGAGGATAGCAAATCAGCCCCAGCATTTT. Protein sequence: CASSSFPGQRIANQPQHF. Filled out from reference TRBV7-2 and TRBJ1-5, the complete variable domain reads GAGVSQSPSNKVTEKGKDVELRCDPISGHTALYWYRQSLGQGLEFLIYFQGNSAPDKSGLPSDRFSAERTGGSVSTLTIQRTQQEDSAVYLCASSSFPGQRIANQPQHFGDGTRLSIL.